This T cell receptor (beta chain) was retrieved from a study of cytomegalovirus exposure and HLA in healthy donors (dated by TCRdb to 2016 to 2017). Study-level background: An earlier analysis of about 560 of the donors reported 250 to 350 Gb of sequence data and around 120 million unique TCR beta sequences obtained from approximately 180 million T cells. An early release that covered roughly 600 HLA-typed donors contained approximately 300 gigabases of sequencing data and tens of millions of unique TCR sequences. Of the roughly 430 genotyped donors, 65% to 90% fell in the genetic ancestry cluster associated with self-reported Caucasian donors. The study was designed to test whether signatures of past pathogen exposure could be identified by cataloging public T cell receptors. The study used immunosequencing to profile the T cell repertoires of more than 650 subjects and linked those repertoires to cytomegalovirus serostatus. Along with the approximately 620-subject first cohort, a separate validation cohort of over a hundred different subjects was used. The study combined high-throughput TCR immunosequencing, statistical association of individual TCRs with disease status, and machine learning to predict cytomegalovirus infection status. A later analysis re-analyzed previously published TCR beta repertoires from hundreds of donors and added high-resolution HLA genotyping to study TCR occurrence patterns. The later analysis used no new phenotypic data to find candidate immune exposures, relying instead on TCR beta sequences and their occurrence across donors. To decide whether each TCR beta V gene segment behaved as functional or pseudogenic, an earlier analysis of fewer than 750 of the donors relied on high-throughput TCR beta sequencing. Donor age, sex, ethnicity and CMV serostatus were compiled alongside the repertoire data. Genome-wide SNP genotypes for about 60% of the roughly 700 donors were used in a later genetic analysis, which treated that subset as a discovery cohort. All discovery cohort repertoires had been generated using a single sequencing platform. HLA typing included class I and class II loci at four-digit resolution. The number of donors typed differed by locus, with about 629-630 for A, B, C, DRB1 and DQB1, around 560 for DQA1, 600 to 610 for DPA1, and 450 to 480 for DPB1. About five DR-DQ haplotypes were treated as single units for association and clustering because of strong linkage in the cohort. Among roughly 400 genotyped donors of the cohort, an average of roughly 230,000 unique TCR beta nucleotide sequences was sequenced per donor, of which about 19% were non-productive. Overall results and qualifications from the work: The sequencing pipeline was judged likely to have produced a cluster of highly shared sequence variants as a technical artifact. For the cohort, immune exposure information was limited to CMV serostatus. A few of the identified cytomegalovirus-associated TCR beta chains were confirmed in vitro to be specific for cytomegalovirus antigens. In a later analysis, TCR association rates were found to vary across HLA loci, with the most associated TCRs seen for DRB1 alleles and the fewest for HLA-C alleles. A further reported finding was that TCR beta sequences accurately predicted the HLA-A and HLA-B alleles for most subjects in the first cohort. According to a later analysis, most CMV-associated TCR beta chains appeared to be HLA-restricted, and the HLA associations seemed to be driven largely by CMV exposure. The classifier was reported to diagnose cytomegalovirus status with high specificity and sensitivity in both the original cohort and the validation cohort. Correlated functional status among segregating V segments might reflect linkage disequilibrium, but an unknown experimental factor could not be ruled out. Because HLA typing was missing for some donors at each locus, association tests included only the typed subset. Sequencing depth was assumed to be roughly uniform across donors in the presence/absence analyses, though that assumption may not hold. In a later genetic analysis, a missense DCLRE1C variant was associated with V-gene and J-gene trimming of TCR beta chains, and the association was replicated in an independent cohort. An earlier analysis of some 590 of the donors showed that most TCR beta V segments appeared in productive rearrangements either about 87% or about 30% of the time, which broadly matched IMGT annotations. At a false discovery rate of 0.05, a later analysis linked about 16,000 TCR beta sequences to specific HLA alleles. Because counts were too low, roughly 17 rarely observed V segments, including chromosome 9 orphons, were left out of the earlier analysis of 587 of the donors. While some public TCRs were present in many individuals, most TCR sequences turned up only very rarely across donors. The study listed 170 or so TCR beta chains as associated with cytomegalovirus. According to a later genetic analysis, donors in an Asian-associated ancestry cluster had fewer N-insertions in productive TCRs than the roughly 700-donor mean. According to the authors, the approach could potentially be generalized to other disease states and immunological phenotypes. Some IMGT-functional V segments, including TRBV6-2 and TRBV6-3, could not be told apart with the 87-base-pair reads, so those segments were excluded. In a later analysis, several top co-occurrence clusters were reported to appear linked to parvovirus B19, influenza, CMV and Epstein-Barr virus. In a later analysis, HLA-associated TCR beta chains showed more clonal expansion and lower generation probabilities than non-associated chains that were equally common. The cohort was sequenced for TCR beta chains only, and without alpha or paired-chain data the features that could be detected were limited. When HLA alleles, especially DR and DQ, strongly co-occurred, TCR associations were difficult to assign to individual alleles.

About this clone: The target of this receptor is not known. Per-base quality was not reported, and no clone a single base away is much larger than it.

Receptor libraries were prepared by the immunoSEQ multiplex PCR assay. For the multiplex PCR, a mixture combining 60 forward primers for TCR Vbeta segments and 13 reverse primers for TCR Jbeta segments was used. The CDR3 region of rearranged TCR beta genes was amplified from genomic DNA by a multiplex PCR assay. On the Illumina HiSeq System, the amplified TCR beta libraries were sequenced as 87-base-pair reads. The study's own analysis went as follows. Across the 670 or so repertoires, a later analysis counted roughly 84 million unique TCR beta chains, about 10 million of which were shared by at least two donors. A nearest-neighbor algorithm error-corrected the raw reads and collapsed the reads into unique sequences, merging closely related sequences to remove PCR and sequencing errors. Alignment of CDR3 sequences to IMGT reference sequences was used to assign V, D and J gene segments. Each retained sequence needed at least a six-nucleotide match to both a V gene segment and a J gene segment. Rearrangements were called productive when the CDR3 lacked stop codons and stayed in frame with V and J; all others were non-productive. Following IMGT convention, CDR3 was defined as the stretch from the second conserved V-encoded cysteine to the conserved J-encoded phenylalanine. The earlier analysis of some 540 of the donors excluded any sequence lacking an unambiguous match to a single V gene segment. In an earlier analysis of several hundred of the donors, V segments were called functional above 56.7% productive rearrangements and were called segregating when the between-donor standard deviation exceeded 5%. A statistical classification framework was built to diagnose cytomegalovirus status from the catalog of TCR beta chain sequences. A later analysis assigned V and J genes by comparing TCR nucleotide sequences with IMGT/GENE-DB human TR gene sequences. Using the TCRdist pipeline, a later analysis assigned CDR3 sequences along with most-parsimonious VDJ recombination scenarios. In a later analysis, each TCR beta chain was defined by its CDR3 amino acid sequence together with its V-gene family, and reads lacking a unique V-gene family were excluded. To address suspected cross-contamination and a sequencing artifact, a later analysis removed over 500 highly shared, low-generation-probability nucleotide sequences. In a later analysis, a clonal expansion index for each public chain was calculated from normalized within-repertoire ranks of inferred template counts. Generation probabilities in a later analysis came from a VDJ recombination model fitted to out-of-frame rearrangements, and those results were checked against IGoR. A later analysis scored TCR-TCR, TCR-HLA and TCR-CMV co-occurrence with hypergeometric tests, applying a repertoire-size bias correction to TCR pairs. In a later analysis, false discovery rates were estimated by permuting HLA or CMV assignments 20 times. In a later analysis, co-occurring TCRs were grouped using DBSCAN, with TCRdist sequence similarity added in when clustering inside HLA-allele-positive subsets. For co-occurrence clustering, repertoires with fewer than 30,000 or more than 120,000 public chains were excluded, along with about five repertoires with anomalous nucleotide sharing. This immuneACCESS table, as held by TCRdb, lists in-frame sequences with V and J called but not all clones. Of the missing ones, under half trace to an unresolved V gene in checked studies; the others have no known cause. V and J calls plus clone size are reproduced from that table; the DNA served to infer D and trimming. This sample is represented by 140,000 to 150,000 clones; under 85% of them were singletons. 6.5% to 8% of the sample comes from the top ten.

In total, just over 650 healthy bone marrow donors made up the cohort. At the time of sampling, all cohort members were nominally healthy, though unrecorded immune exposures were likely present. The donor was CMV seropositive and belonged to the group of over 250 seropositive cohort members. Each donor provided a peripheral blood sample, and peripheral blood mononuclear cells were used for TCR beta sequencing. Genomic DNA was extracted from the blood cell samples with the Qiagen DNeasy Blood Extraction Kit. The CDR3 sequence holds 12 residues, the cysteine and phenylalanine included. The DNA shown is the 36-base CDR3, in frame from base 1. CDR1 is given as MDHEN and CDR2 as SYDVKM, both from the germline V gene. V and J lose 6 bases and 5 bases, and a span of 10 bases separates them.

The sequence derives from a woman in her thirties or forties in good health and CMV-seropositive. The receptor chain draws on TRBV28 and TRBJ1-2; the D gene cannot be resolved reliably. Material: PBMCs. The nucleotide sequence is TGTGCCAGCAGCCCGGGAGGATATGGCTACACCTTC. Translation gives CASSPGGYGYTF.